Each of the 30 T cell receptor beta chains below was sequenced from the same sample in a study of blood T cell repertoires in COVID-19 (dated by TCRdb to 2020 to 2022). The library was produced with the immunoSEQ multiplex PCR assay. TCRdb obtained this table from immuneACCESS and retained in-frame rearrangements with V and J assigned. These tables miss some clones; where compared with another copy, unresolved V genes account for less than half of the shortfall, and the remainder is unexplained. For this sample there are some 190,000 clones; about 88% appear just once. The ten largest clones take up about 22% of the sample. The specimen was PBMCs or T cells enriched from blood (not recorded which). The receptors were gathered from a woman aged 40 to 55 in a cohort exposed to, infected with or recovered from COVID-19 (not recorded which).

This clone came up once. This chain links TRBV5-1 with TRBJ1-1; TRBD1 agrees at 11 bases. In germline, CDR1 is SGHRS, CDR2 YFSETQ. CDR3 length: 15 amino acids. J was trimmed by 3 bases and V by 3 bases; bases with no gene match: 4. Here the CDR3 DNA reads TGCGCCAGCAGCTCGGGACAGGGGGTGTACACTGAAGCTTTCTTT. As protein: CASSSGQGVYTEAFF.

This clone was detected only a few times. The genes are TRBV30 and TRBJ1-2; 8 nucleotides agree with TRBD1. This CDR3 is 13 amino acids long. Looked up from germline, CDR1 is GTSNPN and CDR2 is SVGIG (reference sequence). The trim removed 4 bases at V and 6 bases at J, leaving 7 bases unmatched. The CDR3: CAWTDRDVNGYTF. The CDR3 nucleotides read TGTGCCTGGACGGACAGGGACGTGAATGGCTACACCTTC.

The chain recombines TRBV5-1 with TRBJ1-1; the match to TRBD1 covers 8 bases. V shed 2 bases, J shed 4 bases, and the junction held 10 bases outside the gene matches. The CDR3 is 16 residues long. CDR1 SGHRS and CDR2 YFSETQ come from the germline V gene. As DNA, the CDR3 is TGCGCCAGCAGCTTTTCCCCTGACAGGGGATTCACTGAAGCTTTCTTT. The encoded protein is CASSFSPDRGFTEAFF. Together with reference TRBV5-1 and TRBJ1-1, the CDR3 gives the full variable domain: KAGVTQTPRYLIKTRGQQVTLSCSPISGHRSVSWYQQTPGQGLQFLFEYFSETQRNKGNFPGRFSGRQFSNSRSEMNVSTLELGDSALYLCASSFSPDRGFTEAFFGQGTRLTVV.

The sample holds a few counts of this clone. V usage is TRBV5-1 and J usage is TRBJ2-2; tentative D call: TRBD2 (5 bases). The CDR3 contains 13 residues. The germline gives CDR1 SGHRS, CDR2 YFSETQ. Trimming removed 6 bases at V and 3 bases at J, with 9 bases between. DNA for the CDR3: TGCGCCAGCAACGAGGGAGACACCGGGGAGCTGTTTTTT. As protein: CASNEGDTGELFF.

The rearrangement uses TRBV10-3 and TRBJ2-7; 9 nucleotides line up with TRBD2. Unmatched junction bases numbered 6, after V lost 10 bases and J lost 2 bases. This CDR3 comprises 13 residues. The germline CDR1 and CDR2 sequences are ENHRY and SYGVKD. Written as DNA, the CDR3 is TGTGCCACCGCTTTAGCGGGGGCCTACGAGCAGTACTTC. Amino acids: CATALAGAYEQYF.

V is TRBV6-4 and J is TRBJ2-1; 7 nucleotides match TRBD1. CDR1 and CDR2 from the germline V gene are MRHNA and SNTAGT. J gave up 0 bases and V 8 bases, and 7 bases lay outside the gene matches. This CDR3 is 15 amino acids long. Written as DNA, the CDR3 is TGTGCCAGCGGTCACCGGGACAGCTCCTACAATGAGCAGTTCTTC. Residues: CASGHRDSSYNEQFF.

The V gene is TRBV4-1, the J gene TRBJ1-1; possible D gene TRBD1, 5 bases. The CDR3 spans 14 residues. In germline, CDR1 is MGHRA, CDR2 YSYEKL. V lost 4 bases and J 5 bases, leaving 14 bases between the germline ends. The CDR3: CASSPTQVRTEAFF. The DNA for the CDR3 is TGCGCCAGCAGCCCGACACAGGTAAGGACTGAAGCTTTCTTT.

The chain has TRBV21-1 and TRBJ1-6; TRBD1, the table's D call, was not compared with the DNA. TRBV21-1 is marked as a pseudogene. The CDR3 spans 15 residues. The CDR3 here is CARKDRGGYNSPLHF. The CDR3 DNA follows: TGTGCCAGGAAGGACAGAGGGGGATATAATTCACCCCTCCACTTT.

This clone was picked up one time. This chain joins TRBV7-9 and TRBJ2-7; TRBD2 aligns across 14 bases. V lost 1 base and J lost 4; bases outside the gene matches: 3. Germline V gene data show CDR1 as SEHNR and CDR2 as FQNEAQ (reference sequence). The CDR3 runs to 16 residues. The CDR3 DNA sequence: TGTGCCAGCAGCTTAGTGGGACTAGCGGGAGATTACGAGCAGTACTTC. This codes for CASSLVGLAGDYEQYF.

The rearrangement links TRBV2 to TRBJ1-5; D possibly corresponds to TRBD1 (5 bases). The CDR3 totals 15 residues. The V end lost 7 bases, the J end lost 6 bases, and 19 bases lay between the germline ends. Per germline, CDR1 SNHLY and CDR2 FYNNEI. For the CDR3, the DNA is TGTGCCAGCACCCTCGACAGTCCCGTCCGTCAGCCCCAGCATTTT. This encodes CASTLDSPVRQPQHF.

This clone showed up just once. The rearrangement uses TRBV19 and TRBJ2-1; 10 nucleotides line up with TRBD2. Per the germline V gene, CDR1 is LNHDA and CDR2 is SQIVND (reference sequence). V lost 3 bases, J lost 6 bases, and 5 bases stayed unmatched. The CDR3 covers 15 residues. CDR3 coding DNA: TGTGCCAGTAGTATCACTAGCGGGACTACCAATGAGCAGTTCTTC. This gives the protein CASSITSGTTNEQFF.

The V gene is TRBV9, the J gene TRBJ2-3; 9 bases align to TRBD1. Germline values: CDR1 SGDLS, CDR2 YYNGEE. Trimming at V came to 4 bases and at J to 4 bases, leaving 7 bases not matched to a gene. The CDR3 has 15 amino acids. The CDR3 nucleotides are TGTGCCAGCAGCCGCTGGGGACAGGGAGCAGATACGCAGTATTTT. It encodes CASSRWGQGADTQYF.

The chain has TRBV27 and TRBJ1-5, with D unresolved. This CDR3 is 14 amino acids long. Germline V gene data show CDR1 as MNHEY and CDR2 as SMNVEV (reference sequence). V was trimmed by 0 bases and J by 6 bases, leaving 9 bases between them. The CDR3 loop reads CASSLSSTSQPQHF. CDR3 bases: TGTGCCAGCAGTTTATCTTCCACGAGTCAGCCCCAGCATTTT.

The chain is built from TRBV10-2 and TRBJ1-2; no definite D call. Trimming removed 6 bases from V and 0 bases from J, with 14 bases in between. The CDR3 totals 15 residues. Germline CDR1 is WSHSY and CDR2 is SAAADI. The CDR3 region is CASSPGGRTNYGYTF. The CDR3 DNA reads as TGCGCCAGCAGCCCTGGCGGCAGAACTAACTATGGCTACACCTTC.

The chain has TRBV10-2 and TRBJ1-5; D perhaps matches TRBD1 (6 bases). CDR3 length equals 13 residues. V lost 5 bases, J lost 5 bases, and 10 bases lay in between. In germline, CDR1 is WSHSY, CDR2 SAAADI. CDR3 in DNA: TGCGCCAGCAGTACAGGGTCCGATCAGCCCCAGCATTTT. Amino acids: CASSTGSDQPQHF.

The V and J genes are TRBV4-2 and TRBJ1-1; D not resolved. There are 18 residues in the CDR3. V was trimmed by 1 base and J by 4 bases, leaving 22 bases between them. From germline, CDR1 is LGHNA and CDR2 YNFKEQ. CDR3 nucleotide sequence: TGTGCCAGCAGCCAAGTAGGAGCTTCTAGAATGGAGGGCACTGAAGCTTTCTTT. This codes for CASSQVGASRMEGTEAFF.

The DNA of the CDR3 is TGTGCCAGCAGTTTGGGGGACAGGGGTTACGAGCAGTACTTC. Protein: CASSLGDRGYEQYF. J is TRBJ2-7 and V is TRBV6-5, with 10 bases aligning to TRBD1. Germline assignment: CDR1 MNHEY and CDR2 SVGAGI. The CDR3 runs to 14 residues. V lost 4 bases and J lost 4; bases outside the gene matches: 4.

The chain uses TRBV2 and TRBJ1-1; the D is unclear. V lost 1 base and J lost 1, with 7 bases in between. The CDR3 covers 14 residues. Per germline, CDR1 SNHLY and CDR2 FYNNEI. For the CDR3, the DNA is TGTGCCAGCAGTGAAGGCGGTCGGAACACTGAAGCTTTCTTT. It yields the protein CASSEGGRNTEAFF.

This chain joins TRBV15 and TRBJ2-3; D perhaps matches TRBD2 (6 bases). With 4 bases removed from V and 3 bases from J, the gap between germline ends came to 17 bases. CDR3 length: 16 residues. From germline, CDR1 is LNHNV and CDR2 YYDKDF (reference sequence). The CDR3 region is CATSKNSGGGTDTQYF. CDR3 bases: TGTGCCACCAGCAAGAATAGCGGAGGAGGGACAGATACGCAGTATTTT.

This clone was observed once. This chain links TRBV3-1 (or the pseudogene TRBV3-2) with TRBJ2-3, with a tentative D call TRBD2 (6 bases). The CDR3 sequence is 17 residues long. The V gene's germline CDR1 is LGHDT and CDR2 YNNKEL (reference sequence). Trimming stripped 1 base from V and 2 bases from J, with 16 bases between. DNA of the CDR3: TGTGCCAGCAGCCAAGTCGCGGGGAGTTTGGTCACAGATACGCAGTATTTT. Encoded protein: CASSQVAGSLVTDTQYF.

The chain carries TRBV27 and TRBJ1-5; TRBD1 matches at 8 bases. The J segment lost 3 bases and the V segment lost 3 bases, leaving 4 bases of the junction unmatched. CDR3 size: 15 residues. Germline-derived CDR1 and CDR2 are MNHEY and SMNVEV (reference sequence). The CDR3 is CASSLTGVINQPQHF. DNA for the CDR3: TGTGCCAGCAGTTTGACAGGGGTGATCAATCAGCCCCAGCATTTT.

The chain employs TRBV30 and TRBJ1-1; D is unclear. The CDR3 spans 14 residues. The V gene's germline CDR1 is GTSNPN and CDR2 SVGIG (reference sequence). V lost 0 bases and J lost 2, with 10 bases in between. The CDR3 DNA reads TGTGCCTGGAGTGTAGTTACTTTAAACACTGAAGCTTTCTTT. Its translation is CAWSVVTLNTEAFF.

The rearrangement links TRBV5-6 to TRBJ2-7; 10 bases fit TRBD2. This CDR3 has 15 amino acids. Unmatched junction bases numbered 3, after V lost 2 bases and J lost 1 base. CDR1 and CDR2 from the germline V gene are SGHDT and YYEEEE. This CDR3 reads CASSFTSGTSYEQYF. In DNA, the CDR3 is TGTGCCAGCAGCTTCACTAGCGGGACGTCCTACGAGCAGTACTTC.

The chain carries TRBV20-1 and TRBJ1-2; TRBD1 matches at 7 bases. The CDR3 length is 11 residues. V was clipped by 5 bases and J by 7 bases; unmatched bases: 4. Germline values: CDR1 DFQATT, CDR2 SNEGSKA (reference sequence). The CDR3, as DNA: TGCAGTGCTGGGACAGAACTTGGCTACACCTTC. It encodes CSAGTELGYTF.

The chain recombines TRBV9 with TRBJ1-1; the D gene is possibly TRBD1 (6 bases). Per the germline V gene, CDR1 is SGDLS and CDR2 is YYNGEE. The CDR3 covers 13 residues. V was shortened by 3 bases and J by 3 bases, with 9 bases between the two germline ends. The CDR3 bases are TGTGCCAGCAGCGCAACAGGGTACACTGAAGCTTTCTTT. Protein: CASSATGYTEAFF.

This clone was picked up a small number of times. The chain couples TRBV7-2 to TRBJ1-1; D is possibly TRBD1 (5 bases). This CDR3 contains 14 residues. In germline, CDR1 is SGHTA, CDR2 FQGNSA. The germline V and J ends were trimmed by 1 base and 2 bases, with 8 bases remaining between them. The CDR3 spells CASSLGQSNTEAFF. CDR3 DNA: TGTGCCAGCAGCTTAGGACAGTCTAACACTGAAGCTTTCTTT.

This clone was seen just once. The genes are TRBV29-1 and TRBJ2-7; D is ambiguous. The CDR3 extends over 14 amino acids. Germline values: CDR1 SQVTM, CDR2 ANQGSEA. Between the trimmed V and J ends, which lost 7 bases and 0 bases, there was a span of 16 bases. Here the CDR3 reads CSAVGTSTSYEQYF. The CDR3 DNA is TGCAGCGCAGTGGGCACCTCAACCTCCTACGAGCAGTACTTC.

The CDR3 DNA is TGTGCCAGCAGCTTAAAACAGGGCGAAGGCGTAGACTATGGCTACACCTTC. Translated: CASSLKQGEGVDYGYTF. The V call is TRBV11-2, the J call TRBJ1-2; D perhaps matches TRBD1 (6 bases). CDR1 and CDR2 (germline): SGHAT, FQNNGV. CDR3 length: 17 residues. V lost 2 bases to trimming and J lost 3 bases, with 19 bases between them.

The V and J genes are TRBV5-1 and TRBJ2-1; 9 bases agree with TRBD2. This CDR3 has 16 amino acids. Germline loops: CDR1 SGHRS, CDR2 YFSETQ. Losses at the gene ends were 1 base for V and 4 bases for J; bases not matched to a gene: 6. The CDR3 reads CASSLTAGGPYNEQFF. CDR3 nucleotide sequence: TGCGCCAGCAGCTTGACCGCGGGGGGGCCTTACAATGAGCAGTTCTTC.

This chain connects TRBV7-6 to TRBJ2-7; possible D gene TRBD1, 6 bases. Germline V gene data show CDR1 as SGHVS and CDR2 as FNYEAQ. This CDR3 spans 16 amino acids. The ends were cut back, 2 bases at V and 0 bases at J, with 14 bases in the middle. The CDR3 DNA reads as TGTGCCAGCAGCTTAAGGTTTGAAGGGGGCTCCTACGAGCAGTACTTC. This gives the protein CASSLRFEGGSYEQYF.